This T cell receptor (beta chain) was captured in a study of T cell repertoires in ileal Crohn's disease. The study's findings and limits: Clonality above 26.8% at surgery always came with endoscopic recurrence.

The time point was: inflamed ileum from the surgical specimen. As to this clone: Its antigen is as yet unknown. This sample includes further DNA sequences coding for the same CDR3.

Sequencing was performed with immunoSEQ multiplex PCR; in TCRdb, only in-frame clones are kept and a portion is missing. The sample contains some 8,000 clones, 65% to 90% of which appear only once. V lost 2 bases and J 0 bases, leaving 4 bases between the germline ends. This CDR3 is built from 13 residues. CDR1 is MNHEY and CDR2 is SVGAGI in the germline V gene. The chain is built from TRBV6-5 and TRBJ1-2, with D unclear. The receptor comes from an adult with Crohn's disease. Sample: ileal tissue. DNA for the CDR3: TGTGCCAGCAGTTACGGAACTAACTATGGCTACACCTTC. Translating it yields CASSYGTNYGYTF.